Shown below are 14 T cell receptor beta chains from a single sample sequenced in a study of T cells in localized non-small cell lung cancer. Only in-frame clones appear in the TCRdb table, and some are missing; sequencing was by immunoSEQ multiplex PCR. The table has around 50,000 clones, roughly 88% seen once. The source material was peripheral blood, sampled before any cancer treatment. The source is a woman aged 40 to 75 with stage I lung adenocarcinoma.

The V and J genes are TRBV7-7 and TRBJ2-5, with D hard to call. The CDR3 totals 13 residues. Trimming removed 5 bases from V and 4 bases from J, with 11 bases in between. From germline, CDR1 is SSHAT and CDR2 FNYEAQ (reference sequence). The DNA of the CDR3 is TGTGCCAGCAGCCGCGGCTACTCAGAGACCCAGTACTTC. Translated, it gives CASSRGYSETQYF. Supplemented by reference TRBV7-7 and TRBJ2-5, the full variable domain reads GAGVSQSPRYKVTKRGQDVTLRCDPISSHATLYWYQQALGQGPEFLTYFNYEAQPDKSGLPSDRFSAERPEGSISTLTIQRTEQRDSAMYRCASSRGYSETQYFGPGTRLLVL.

V is TRBV7-2 and J is TRBJ1-2; D perhaps matches TRBD1 (6 bases). Germline V lookup: CDR1 SGHTA, CDR2 FQGNSA. Trimming removed 5 bases at V and 5 bases at J, with 18 bases between. This CDR3 spans 15 amino acids. CDR3 sequence: CASSRPRTENYGYTF. CDR3 bases: TGTGCCAGCAGCCGGCCTAGGACAGAGAATTATGGCTACACCTTC. The variable domain in full, with the rest retrieved from reference TRBV7-2 and TRBJ1-2, is GAGVSQSPSNKVTEKGKDVELRCDPISGHTALYWYRQSLGQGLEFLIYFQGNSAPDKSGLPSDRFSAERTGGSVSTLTIQRTQQEDSAVYLCASSRPRTENYGYTFGSGTRLTVV.

Points on this clone: Different DNA sequences within this sample yield the same CDR3. This chain joins TRBV11-2 and TRBJ2-5; D uncertain. The CDR3 is 12 amino acids. V was pared by 1 base and J by 5 bases, with 5 bases between. Looked up from germline, CDR1 is SGHAT and CDR2 is FQNNGV. In DNA, the CDR3 is TGTGCCAGCAGCTTAGGAGTTGAGACCCAGTACTTC. Amino acid sequence: CASSLGVETQYF.

V gene TRBV16 combines with J gene TRBJ1-5, with D possibly TRBD1 on 6 matching bases. Germline V gene lookup returns CDR1 KGHSY and CDR2 FQNENV. This CDR3 is built from 15 residues. V lost 2 bases and J 0 bases, leaving 8 bases between the germline ends. CDR3 DNA sequence: TGTGCCAGCAGCCAAACAGGGATTAGCAATCAGCCCCAGCATTTT. It is translated as CASSQTGISNQPQHF.

In its sample, this clone was seen once. The V gene is TRBV5-1, the J gene TRBJ2-5; TRBD2 matches at 11 bases. The germline CDR1 and CDR2 sequences are SGHRS and YFSETQ. This CDR3 spans 15 amino acids. V was pared by 5 bases and J by 2 bases, with 5 bases of the junction left unmatched. The CDR3 loop reads CASRKLAGDQETQYF. Written as DNA, the CDR3 is TGCGCCAGCAGGAAACTAGCGGGGGATCAAGAGACCCAGTACTTC.

The rearrangement uses TRBV6-4 and TRBJ1-1; possibly TRBD1 for D (5 bases). V was trimmed by 2 bases and J by 4 bases, leaving 8 bases between them. CDR1 is MRHNA and CDR2 is SNTAGT in the germline V gene. The CDR3 runs 13 residues. CDR3 residues: CASSDGGITEAFF. Here the CDR3 DNA reads TGTGCCAGCAGTGACGGGGGGATCACTGAAGCTTTCTTT.

This chain links TRBV14 with TRBJ1-2; unclear D gene. V gave up 2 bases and J gave up 4 bases, with 8 bases separating them. Germline assignment: CDR1 SGHDN and CDR2 FVKESK. There are 13 residues in the CDR3. The CDR3 loop is CASSQNGLYGYTF. The CDR3 coding sequence is TGTGCCAGCAGCCAAAATGGTCTCTATGGCTACACCTTC.

The genes are TRBV5-5 and TRBJ1-2, with TRBD1 as a possible D gene (6 bases). Germline loops: CDR1 SGHKS, CDR2 YYEKEE (reference sequence). Trimming cost V 0 bases and J 1 base, with 10 bases left between them. This CDR3 has 15 amino acids. The CDR3: CASSLASGDNYGYTF. The CDR3 nucleotides are TGTGCCAGCAGCTTGGCGTCAGGGGATAACTATGGCTACACCTTC.

This clone has just a few counts. The J gene is TRBJ1-5, the V gene TRBV6-6; TRBD1 is a possible D gene (6 bases). Trimming pared 5 bases from V and 4 bases from J, leaving 12 bases between. Germline values: CDR1 MNHNY, CDR2 SVGAGI (reference sequence). The CDR3 runs 14 residues. This CDR3 reads CASSIDRTNQPQHF. The DNA for the CDR3 is TGTGCCAGCAGTATAGACAGGACGAATCAGCCCCAGCATTTT.

This chain connects TRBV4-3 to TRBJ2-7; maybe TRBD1 (6 bases). This CDR3 contains 15 residues. V lost 0 bases and J 2 bases, leaving 11 bases between the germline ends. In germline, CDR1 is LGHNA, CDR2 YSLEER. The CDR3 region is CASSQEPRGAYEQYF. CDR3 bases: TGCGCCAGCAGCCAAGAACCCAGGGGTGCCTACGAGCAGTACTTC.

The genes are TRBV30 and TRBJ1-1, with no clear D. Trimming took 6 bases from V and 5 from J, leaving 10 bases between them. Germline V lookup: CDR1 GTSNPN, CDR2 SVGIG (reference sequence). The CDR3 has 11 amino acids. CDR3 protein: CACPKGTEAFF. The CDR3 coding sequence is TGTGCCTGCCCAAAAGGAACTGAAGCTTTCTTT. The full variable domain, its missing parts supplied by reference TRBV30 and TRBJ1-1, is SQTIHQWPATLVQPVGSPLSLECTVEGTSNPNLYWYRQAAGRGLQLLFYSVGIGQISSEVPQNLSASRPQDRQFILSSKKLLLSDSGFYLCACPKGTEAFFGQGTRLTVV.

The genes are TRBV15 and TRBJ2-7; D remains ambiguous. The CDR3 is 14 residues long. Trimming cost V 4 bases and J 3 bases, with 13 bases left between them. Per germline, CDR1 LNHNV and CDR2 YYDKDF (reference sequence). The CDR3 region has the DNA TGTGCCACCAGCATCAAGGCTAGATTCTACGAGCAGTACTTC. It encodes CATSIKARFYEQYF.

DNA of the CDR3: TGTGCCAGCAGCGCAGAGGCCCACTATGGCTACACCTTC. Amino acid sequence: CASSAEAHYGYTF. V usage is TRBV7-3 and J usage is TRBJ1-2, with D unclear. The germline gives CDR1 SGHTA, CDR2 FQGTGA. The CDR3 length is 13 residues. V lost 5 bases to trimming and J lost 3 bases, with 10 bases between them.

In its sample, this clone was seen a few times. The genes are TRBV19 and TRBJ2-5, with D possibly matching TRBD2 (5 bases). Trimming shortened V by 3 bases and J by 4 bases, and 6 bases separated the two germline ends. The CDR3 contains 12 residues. Germline lookup yields CDR1 LNHDA and CDR2 SQIVND (reference sequence). DNA of the CDR3: TGTGCCAGTAGTATTCGGGGAGAGACCCAGTACTTC. Translation gives CASSIRGETQYF. The full variable domain, in which reference TRBV19 and TRBJ2-5 provide the parts outside the CDR3, is DGGITQSPKYLFRKEGQNVTLSCEQNLNHDAMYWYRQDPGQGLRLIYYSQIVNDFQKGDIAEGYSVSREKKESFPLTVTSAQKNPTAFYLCASSIRGETQYFGPGTRLLVL.